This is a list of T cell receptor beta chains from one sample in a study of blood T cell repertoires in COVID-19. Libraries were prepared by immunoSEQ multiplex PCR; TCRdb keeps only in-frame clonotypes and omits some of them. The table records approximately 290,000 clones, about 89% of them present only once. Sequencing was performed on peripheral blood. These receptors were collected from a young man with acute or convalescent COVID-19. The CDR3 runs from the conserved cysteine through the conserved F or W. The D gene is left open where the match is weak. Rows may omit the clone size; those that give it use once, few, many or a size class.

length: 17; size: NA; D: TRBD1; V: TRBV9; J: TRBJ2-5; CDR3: CASSSPGTGLESETQYF; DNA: TGTGCCAGCAGCAGTCCCGGGACAGGGTTAGAGAGCGAGACCCAGTACTTC
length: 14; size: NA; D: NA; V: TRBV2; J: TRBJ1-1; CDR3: CASRGVAGHTEAFF; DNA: TGTGCCAGCAGGGGCGTGGCGGGGCACACTGAAGCTTTCTTT
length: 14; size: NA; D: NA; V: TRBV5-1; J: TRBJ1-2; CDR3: CASSRETGPYGYTF; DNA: TGCGCCAGCAGCCGAGAGACAGGTCCATATGGCTACACCTTC
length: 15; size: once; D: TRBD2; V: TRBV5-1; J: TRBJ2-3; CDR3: CASRAGALSTDTQYF; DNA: TGCGCCAGCAGGGCGGGAGCCCTGAGCACAGATACGCAGTATTTT
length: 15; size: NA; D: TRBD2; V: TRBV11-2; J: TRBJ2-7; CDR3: CASSSGGLVTSEQYF; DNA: TGTGCCAGCAGCTCTGGGGGACTAGTAACCAGCGAGCAGTACTTC
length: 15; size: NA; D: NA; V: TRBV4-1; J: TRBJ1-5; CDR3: CASSQDGGSGQPQHF; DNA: TGCGCCAGCAGCCAAGACGGAGGGTCAGGTCAGCCCCAGCATTTT
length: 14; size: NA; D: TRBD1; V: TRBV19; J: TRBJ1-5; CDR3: CASSLGQGLQPQHF; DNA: TGTGCCAGTAGTCTAGGACAGGGGTTGCAGCCCCAGCATTTT
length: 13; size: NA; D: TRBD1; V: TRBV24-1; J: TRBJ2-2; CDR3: CATSDPGQVALFF; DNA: TGTGCCACCAGTGACCCCGGACAGGTTGCGCTGTTTTTT
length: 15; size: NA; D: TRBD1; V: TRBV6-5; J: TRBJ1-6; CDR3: CASRHGQGYGSPLHF; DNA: TGTGCCAGCAGGCACGGACAGGGATATGGATCACCCCTCCACTTT
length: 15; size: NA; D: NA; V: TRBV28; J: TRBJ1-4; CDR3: CASSSSGGGHEKLFF; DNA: TGTGCCAGCAGTTCCTCGGGGGGCGGACATGAAAAACTGTTTTTT
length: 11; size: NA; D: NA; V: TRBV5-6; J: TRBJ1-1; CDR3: CASSLNTEAFF; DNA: TGTGCCAGCAGCCTTAACACTGAAGCTTTCTTT
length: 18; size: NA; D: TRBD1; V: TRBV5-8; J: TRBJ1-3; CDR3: CASSYRTDRSNSGNTIYF; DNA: TGTGCCAGCAGCTACCGGACGGACAGGTCCAATTCTGGAAACACCATATATTTT